These 2 T cell receptor beta chains originate from one sample sequenced in a study of cytomegalovirus exposure and HLA in healthy donors. The PCR used 60 Vbeta and 13 Jbeta primers. This table comes from immunoSEQ multiplex PCR, and its TCRdb copy is limited to in-frame clones, with some not included. Of under 150,000 clones detected, about four fifths appear once; the ten largest clones hold more than 1.5%. The specimen sequenced was PBMCs. These receptor sequences come from a man younger than 30 in good health and CMV-seronegative.

The genes are TRBV27 and TRBJ1-2; D not resolved. With 2 bases removed from V and 3 bases from J, the gap between germline ends came to 13 bases. Germline V lookup: CDR1 MNHEY, CDR2 SMNVEV (reference sequence). The CDR3 sequence is 15 residues long. The CDR3 region is CASSLGLWSDYGYTF. The CDR3 bases are TGTGCCAGCAGTTTAGGTCTGTGGAGTGACTATGGCTACACCTTC.

This clone was found a few times. The chain recombines TRBV6-1 with TRBJ2-7; possible D gene TRBD2, 5 bases. Germline-derived CDR1 and CDR2 are MNHNS and SASEGT. The CDR3 covers 14 residues. The V end lost 5 bases, the J end lost 4 bases, and 15 bases lay between the germline ends. As DNA, the CDR3 is TGTGCCAGCAGTCTCTTGACTACTTTATACGAGCAGTACTTC. Translation: CASSLLTTLYEQYF.